This passage covers 30 T cell receptor beta chains from one sample sequenced in a study of cytomegalovirus exposure and HLA in healthy donors. The study ran its PCR with 60 Vbeta and 13 Jbeta primers. TCRdb's copy holds only in-frame clones and misses some; the assay was immunoSEQ multiplex PCR. The sample has roughly 120,000 clones; 70% to 85% are singletons. The source material was PBMCs. The receptors were gathered from a man aged 25-45 years in good health and CMV-seropositive.

This chain links TRBV5-4 with TRBJ2-5; D ambiguous. The V and J ends lost 0 bases and 2 bases respectively, with 8 bases between them. This CDR3 is 14 amino acids long. Per the germline V gene, CDR1 is SGHNT and CDR2 is YYREEE (reference sequence). This CDR3 is CASSLGADQETQYF. For the CDR3, the DNA is TGTGCCAGCAGCTTGGGGGCAGATCAAGAGACCCAGTACTTC.

The chain is built from TRBV19 and TRBJ1-1; tentative D call: TRBD1 (6 bases). CDR3 size: 15 residues. V lost 5 bases to trimming and J lost 2 bases, with 15 bases between them. The V gene's germline CDR1 is LNHDA and CDR2 SQIVND (reference sequence). CDR3 bases: TGTGCCAGTAGTGACAGGATGGACCTAAACACTGAAGCTTTCTTT. This sequence encodes CASSDRMDLNTEAFF.

J is TRBJ1-5 and V is TRBV10-3; tentatively, D is TRBD1 (6 bases). Germline CDR1 and CDR2: ENHRY and SYGVKD. V was pared by 6 bases and J by 2 bases, with 14 bases between. The length of the CDR3 is 15 residues. CDR3 DNA sequence: TGTGCCATCAGGAGGACAGAGATCGGCAATCAGCCCCAGCATTTT. This translates into CAIRRTEIGNQPQHF.

This clone appeared a single time. The J gene is TRBJ2-4, the V gene TRBV5-1; 7 bases agree with TRBD2. CDR1 SGHRS and CDR2 YFSETQ come from the germline V gene. This CDR3 is built from 17 residues. The ends lost 0 bases at V and 1 base at J; junction bases unmatched: 7. The CDR3 DNA reads as TGCGCCAGCAGCTTGGTCTGGGGGGGGACGGCCAAAAACATTCAGTACTTC. Protein product: CASSLVWGGTAKNIQYF. The whole variable domain, remainder taken from reference TRBV5-1 and TRBJ2-4, is KAGVTQTPRYLIKTRGQQVTLSCSPISGHRSVSWYQQTPGQGLQFLFEYFSETQRNKGNFPGRFSGRQFSNSRSEMNVSTLELGDSALYLCASSLVWGGTAKNIQYFGAGTRLSVL.

J is TRBJ2-7 and V is TRBV19; 8 nucleotides match TRBD1. The V gene's germline CDR1 is LNHDA and CDR2 SQIVND (reference sequence). Losses at the gene ends were 4 bases for V and 2 bases for J; bases not matched to a gene: 7. CDR3 length: 15 amino acids. Here the CDR3 DNA reads TGTGCCAGTAGTACAAGCACAGGGGGAGCCTACGAGCAGTACTTC. Its protein is CASSTSTGGAYEQYF.

This clone was seen only once. The chain is built from TRBV30 and TRBJ1-6, with D unclear. CDR3 length: 13 amino acids. V was shortened by 7 bases and J by 7 bases, with 14 bases between the two germline ends. Germline V gives CDR1 GTSNPN, CDR2 SVGIG (reference sequence). The CDR3 reads CAYVGGWNSPLHF. CDR3 sequence (DNA): TGTGCCTACGTAGGAGGTTGGAATTCACCCCTCCACTTT.

The chain has TRBV6-5 and TRBJ1-1, with no clear D. The CDR3 has 13 amino acids. V was shortened by 3 bases and J by 4 bases, with 9 bases between the two germline ends. Germline lookup yields CDR1 MNHEY and CDR2 SVGAGI. CDR3 region: CASSYYGSTEAFF. CDR3 in DNA: TGTGCCAGCAGTTATTATGGTAGCACTGAAGCTTTCTTT.

This chain joins TRBV13 and TRBJ2-1; 12 nucleotides line up with TRBD2. This CDR3 has 19 amino acids. Germline assignment: CDR1 PRHDT and CDR2 FYEKMQ (reference sequence). Trimming took 4 bases from V and 0 from J; bases not matched to a gene: 10. The DNA of the CDR3 is TGTGCCAGCAGCTCAGCTAGCGGGGGGGAACCAAACTCCTACAATGAGCAGTTCTTC. Encoded protein: CASSSASGGEPNSYNEQFF.

This clone showed up just once. The chain joins TRBV10-1 to TRBJ2-1; no clear D gene. Germline lookup yields CDR1 WNHNN and CDR2 SYGVQD (reference sequence). This CDR3 comprises 13 residues. V was shortened by 4 bases and J by 5 bases, with 9 bases between the two germline ends. The CDR3 DNA is TGCGCCAGCAGTGGGCCATTAAACAATGAGCAGTTCTTC. Its protein product is CASSGPLNNEQFF.

The chain couples TRBV18 to TRBJ2-7; 11 bases agree with TRBD1. V gave up 4 bases and J gave up 2 bases; unmatched junction bases: 7. The CDR3 length is 16 residues. The germline gives CDR1 KGHSH, CDR2 LQKENI. Here the CDR3 DNA reads TGTGCCAGCTCACTACCGGGACAGGGGGTCGCCTACGAGCAGTACTTC. Its protein is CASSLPGQGVAYEQYF.

The chain employs TRBV11-2 and TRBJ2-1; the D gene is possibly TRBD2 (6 bases). Germline lookup yields CDR1 SGHAT and CDR2 FQNNGV. Trimming took 5 bases from V and 4 from J, leaving 21 bases between them. There are 17 residues in the CDR3. Here the CDR3 DNA reads TGTGCCAGCAGCCACCGTTCGGGGCGGGCGGGGTACAATGAGCAGTTCTTC. This translates into CASSHRSGRAGYNEQFF.

This clone was counted only a few times. Additional DNA sequences in this sample encode the identical CDR3. The rearrangement joins TRBV30 to TRBJ1-1; no firm D call. Germline V CDR1 and CDR2: GTSNPN, SVGIG (reference sequence). The V gene lost 5 bases and the J gene lost 2 bases, with 9 bases spanning the gap. The CDR3 extends over 12 amino acids. CDR3: CAWGRGNTEAFF. DNA of the CDR3: TGTGCCTGGGGCCGAGGAAACACTGAAGCTTTCTTT. Full variable domain (remainder filled in from reference TRBV30 and TRBJ1-1): SQTIHQWPATLVQPVGSPLSLECTVEGTSNPNLYWYRQAAGRGLQLLFYSVGIGQISSEVPQNLSASRPQDRQFILSSKKLLLSDSGFYLCAWGRGNTEAFFGQGTRLTVV.

This clone has just a few counts. The V call is TRBV21-1, the J call TRBJ2-7; the table assigns TRBD2, which was not confirmed against the DNA. TRBV21-1 is recorded as a pseudogene. The CDR3 is 14 residues long. The CDR3 DNA reads TGTGCCAGCAGCAAAAATCAAGCCGGGTACGAGCAGTACTTC. This encodes CASSKNQAGYEQYF.

The V call is TRBV7-9, the J call TRBJ1-1; no clear D gene. The CDR3 contains 13 residues. Trimming took off 3 bases at V and 3 bases at J, with 8 bases between the two ends. Germline CDR1 reads SEHNR; CDR2 reads FQNEAQ (reference sequence). CDR3 residues: CASSFEMYTEAFF. The CDR3, as DNA: TGTGCCAGCAGCTTTGAGATGTACACTGAAGCTTTCTTT.

This chain uses TRBV5-6 with TRBJ2-3; 10 nucleotides align to TRBD2. The CDR3 is 16 residues long. V was clipped by 4 bases and J by 6 bases; unmatched bases: 11. The germline gives CDR1 SGHDT, CDR2 YYEEEE. CDR3 sequence (DNA): TGTGCCAGCAGCCATTCCCTAGCGGGGGTAGCGGATACGCAGTATTTT. Translation: CASSHSLAGVADTQYF. Full variable domain (remainder filled in from reference TRBV5-6 and TRBJ2-3): DAGVTQSPTHLIKTRGQQVTLRCSPKSGHDTVSWYQQALGQGPQFIFQYYEEEERQRGNFPDRFSGHQFPNYSSELNVNALLLGDSALYLCASSHSLAGVADTQYFGPGTRLTVL.

V usage is TRBV18 and J usage is TRBJ2-1; 8 bases line up with TRBD1. The germline V gene encodes CDR1 KGHSH and CDR2 LQKENI. CDR3 size: 15 residues. Trimming at V came to 3 bases and at J to 8 bases, leaving 9 bases not matched to a gene. The CDR3 spells CASSPQTGAKDEQFF. The CDR3 DNA reads as TGTGCCAGCTCACCCCAGACAGGGGCGAAGGATGAGCAGTTCTTC.

The genes are TRBV6-1 and TRBJ2-5, with 10 positions matching TRBD2. Germline V gene lookup returns CDR1 MNHNS and CDR2 SASEGT. The ends lost 1 base at V and 3 bases at J; junction bases unmatched: 11. The CDR3 consists of 18 residues. CDR3 loop: CASSEGGTSVVGKETQYF. Written as DNA, the CDR3 is TGTGCCAGCAGTGAAGGAGGGACTAGCGTCGTGGGTAAAGAGACCCAGTACTTC.

The V gene is TRBV5-4, the J gene TRBJ2-1; 8 nucleotides match TRBD1. CDR1 is SGHNT, CDR2 YYREEE, per germline (reference sequence). V lost 0 bases and J lost 5; bases outside the gene matches: 10. The CDR3 has 17 residues. CDR3 sequence: CASSLGPRQGRDNEQFF. The CDR3, as DNA: TGTGCCAGCAGCTTGGGTCCGAGACAGGGGAGAGACAATGAGCAGTTCTTC.

The chain combines TRBV4-2 with TRBJ2-3; D is perhaps TRBD2 (5 bases). The CDR3 totals 15 residues. Trimming pared 0 bases from V and 5 bases from J, leaving 12 bases between. Germline V lookup: CDR1 LGHNA, CDR2 YNFKEQ. CDR3 amino acids: CASSQDGSREDTQYF. The CDR3 DNA is TGTGCCAGCAGCCAAGACGGGTCCCGGGAAGATACGCAGTATTTT.

In this sample, this clone turned up once. This rearrangement joins TRBV9 to TRBJ2-5; TRBD2 might be the D (5 bases). Trimming removed 2 bases at V and 3 bases at J, with 8 bases between. Germline CDR1 reads SGDLS; CDR2 reads YYNGEE. This CDR3 spans 13 amino acids. CDR3 sequence: CASSVDSEETQYF. The CDR3 DNA reads TGTGCCAGCAGCGTGGACTCCGAAGAGACCCAGTACTTC.

This clone has only a few counts. This chain connects TRBV25-1 to TRBJ2-1; no clear D. V was cut by 7 bases and J by 0 bases, with 10 bases left in between. Germline V gives CDR1 MGHDK, CDR2 SYGVNS. The CDR3 is 14 residues long. The CDR3 protein is CASNNGSSYNEQFF. CDR3 coding DNA: TGTGCCAGCAATAACGGGTCCTCCTACAATGAGCAGTTCTTC.

This clone appeared a single time. This chain links TRBV6-5 with TRBJ2-5; TRBD1 is a possible D gene (5 bases). The CDR3 is 14 residues long. Germline values: CDR1 MNHEY, CDR2 SVGAGI. V lost 1 base and J lost 5, with 11 bases in between. The CDR3 spells CASSYLQGLETQYF. CDR3 in DNA: TGTGCCAGCAGTTACTTGCAGGGATTGGAGACCCAGTACTTC.

The chain combines TRBV10-1 with TRBJ2-1; 9 bases align to TRBD2. The trim removed 3 bases at V and 2 bases at J, leaving 5 bases unmatched. Germline V CDR1 and CDR2: WNHNN, SYGVQD (reference sequence). This CDR3 region has 16 residues. The CDR3 nucleotides are TGCGCCAGCAGTGACCATAGCGGGGGAACCTACAATGAGCAGTTCTTC. Amino acids: CASSDHSGGTYNEQFF.

As concerns this clone: Other DNA sequences in the same sample also yield this CDR3. CDR3 DNA sequence: TGTGCCAGCTCCCCGGGACTCCAAGAGACCCAGTACTTC. It codes for CASSPGLQETQYF. The chain is built from TRBV18 and TRBJ2-5; D is possibly TRBD2 (6 bases). V dropped 6 bases and J dropped 1 base, with 9 bases sitting between them. From germline, CDR1 is KGHSH and CDR2 LQKENI. This CDR3 has 13 residues.

The chain recombines TRBV7-8 with TRBJ2-7, with TRBD2 matching 8 bases. Unmatched junction bases numbered 13, after V lost 4 bases and J lost 5 bases. This CDR3 has 16 amino acids. Germline CDR1 and CDR2: SGHVS and FQNEAQ. The CDR3 loop is CASSSPRGGRVDEQYF. For the CDR3, the DNA is TGTGCCAGCAGCTCCCCCCGGGGGGGCCGTGTCGACGAGCAGTACTTC. The full variable domain, its missing parts supplied by reference TRBV7-8 and TRBJ2-7, is GAGVSQSPRYKVAKRGQDVALRCDPISGHVSLFWYQQALGQGPEFLTYFQNEAQLDKSGLPSDRFFAERPEGSVSTLKIQRTQQEDSAVYLCASSSPRGGRVDEQYFGPGTRLTVT.

The chain couples TRBV2 to TRBJ2-2; the match to TRBD2 covers 13 bases. Unmatched junction bases numbered 4, after V lost 2 bases and J lost 13 bases. CDR3 length: 14 residues. Germline V gene lookup returns CDR1 SNHLY and CDR2 FYNNEI. CDR3 sequence reads: CASSELLAGGWLFF. The CDR3 coding sequence is TGTGCCAGCAGTGAATTACTAGCGGGGGGGTGGCTGTTTTTT. Together with reference TRBV2 and TRBJ2-2, the CDR3 gives the full variable domain: EPEVTQTPSHQVTQMGQEVILRCVPISNHLYFYWYRQILGQKVEFLVSFYNNEISEKSEIFDDQFSVERPDGSNFTLKIRSTKLEDSAMYFCASSELLAGGWLFFGEGSRLTVL.

This clone was seen only once. The chain carries TRBV11-2 and TRBJ2-1; D unresolved. V dropped 3 bases and J dropped 6 bases, with 12 bases sitting between them. CDR1 is SGHAT, CDR2 FQNNGV, per germline. The CDR3 runs 14 residues. CDR3 residues: CASSLNPRGNEQFF. The CDR3 DNA reads TGTGCCAGCAGCTTGAATCCAAGAGGCAATGAGCAGTTCTTC.

The CDR3: CASSVGPQNTEAFF. The CDR3 nucleotides read TGTGCCAGCAGCGTAGGTCCCCAGAACACTGAAGCTTTCTTT. The J gene is TRBJ1-1, the V gene TRBV9; D not resolved. V lost 0 bases and J lost 1, with 7 bases in between. CDR1 and CDR2 (germline): SGDLS, YYNGEE. CDR3 length equals 14 residues.

The chain couples TRBV5-8 to TRBJ2-7; D is perhaps TRBD1 (5 bases). The CDR3 totals 14 residues. Germline lookup yields CDR1 SGHTS and CDR2 YDEGEE. Trimming left V 2 bases short and J 1 base short, with 10 bases between. CDR3 coding DNA: TGTGCCAGCAGCTTTGGGGCAGCTTCCTACGAGCAGTACTTC. It codes for CASSFGAASYEQYF. The variable domain in full, with the rest retrieved from reference TRBV5-8 and TRBJ2-7, is EAGVTQSPTHLIKTRGQQATLRCSPISGHTSVYWYQQALGLGLQFLLWYDEGEERNRGNFPPRFSGRQFPNYSSELNVNALELEDSALYLCASSFGAASYEQYFGPGTRLTVT.

This clone has only one observation. This chain uses TRBV27 with TRBJ1-1; 10 bases are shared with TRBD1. The CDR3 is 16 amino acids. Trimming removed 5 bases from V and 3 bases from J; junction bases left unmatched: 9. In germline, CDR1 is MNHEY, CDR2 SMNVEV (reference sequence). The CDR3 spells CASSPTTGGAYTEAFF. The CDR3, as DNA: TGTGCCAGCAGTCCCACGACAGGGGGCGCATACACTGAAGCTTTCTTT.